The clone carrying this T cell receptor (beta chain) was observed a handful of times. The data belong to a study of shared clonotypes between healthy human individuals. At the level of the study: Ranging from 18 to 49 in age, donors were a couple of women and a few men.

Germline assignment: CDR1 SQVTM and CDR2 ANQGSEA. Trimming cost V 0 bases and J 6 bases, with 7 bases left between them. The CDR3 consists of 12 residues. Clones were read by immunoSEQ multiplex PCR, and TCRdb kept only the in-frame ones, dropping some. The sample has about 480,000 clones, roughly 78% seen once. This chain joins TRBV29-1 and TRBJ2-3; D may match TRBD1 or TRBD2 (5 bases each). The sequence was collected from a middle-aged woman in good health. Some clones in this sample may be carry-over from other donors' samples. The sequenced sample consisted of PBMCs. CDR3 protein: CSVEDWGDTQYF. The CDR3 nucleotides read TGCAGCGTTGAAGACTGGGGGGATACGCAGTATTTT.